The clone carrying this TCR beta chain was seen many times. Time point here: longitudinal time-point 3. CDR1 is MNHEY, CDR2 SVGAGI, per germline. Trimming removed 6 bases from V and 3 bases from J, with 11 bases in between. There are 14 residues in the CDR3. This specimen belongs to a study of neurological immune-mediated disorders. TCRdb recomputed calls from the 5' RACE reads with MiXCR, one row per CDR3 protein. Of approximately 85,000 distinct CDR3 sequences in the sample, about 4.3% were seen once. Source material: PBMCs. V is TRBV6-5 and J is TRBJ2-2; weak D call: TRBD1 (6 bases). The TCR was taken from a woman aged 60-75 years with multiple sclerosis. The CDR3 DNA follows: TGTGCCAGCAGAGCCAGGGGCGACACCGGGGAGCTGTTTTTT. Amino acid sequence: CASRARGDTGELFF.